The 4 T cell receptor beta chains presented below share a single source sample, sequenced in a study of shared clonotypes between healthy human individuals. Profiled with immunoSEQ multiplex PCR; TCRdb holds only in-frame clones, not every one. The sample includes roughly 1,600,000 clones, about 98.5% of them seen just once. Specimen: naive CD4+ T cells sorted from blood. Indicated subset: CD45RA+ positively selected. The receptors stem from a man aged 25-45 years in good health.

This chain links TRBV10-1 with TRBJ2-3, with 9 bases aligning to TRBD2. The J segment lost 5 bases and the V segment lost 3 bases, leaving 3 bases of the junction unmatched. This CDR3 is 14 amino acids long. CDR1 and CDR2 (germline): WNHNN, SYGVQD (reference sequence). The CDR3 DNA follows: TGCGCCAGCAGTGATGGCGGGAGGGGAGATACGCAGTATTTT. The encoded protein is CASSDGGRGDTQYF.

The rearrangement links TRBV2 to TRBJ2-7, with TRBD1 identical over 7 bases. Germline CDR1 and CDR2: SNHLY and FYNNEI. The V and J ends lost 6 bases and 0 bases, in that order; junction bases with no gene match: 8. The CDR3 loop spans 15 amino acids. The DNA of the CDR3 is TGTGCCAGCAGCAGAGGACAGGACCACTCCTACGAGCAGTACTTC. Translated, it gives CASSRGQDHSYEQYF.

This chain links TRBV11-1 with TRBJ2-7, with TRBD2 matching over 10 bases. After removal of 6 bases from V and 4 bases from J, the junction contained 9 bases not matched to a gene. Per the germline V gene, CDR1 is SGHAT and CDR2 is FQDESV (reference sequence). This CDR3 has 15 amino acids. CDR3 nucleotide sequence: TGTGCCAGCAGTCGAAGCGGGAGGGCCAGGTACGAGCAGTACTTC. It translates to CASSRSGRARYEQYF.

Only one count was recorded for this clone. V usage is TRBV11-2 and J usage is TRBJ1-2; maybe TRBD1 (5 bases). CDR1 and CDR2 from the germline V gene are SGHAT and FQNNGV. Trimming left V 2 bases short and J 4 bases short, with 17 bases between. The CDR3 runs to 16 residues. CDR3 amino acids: CASSLRGGQGGYGYTF. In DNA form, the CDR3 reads TGTGCCAGCAGCTTAAGAGGTGGCCAGGGTGGCTATGGCTACACCTTC.